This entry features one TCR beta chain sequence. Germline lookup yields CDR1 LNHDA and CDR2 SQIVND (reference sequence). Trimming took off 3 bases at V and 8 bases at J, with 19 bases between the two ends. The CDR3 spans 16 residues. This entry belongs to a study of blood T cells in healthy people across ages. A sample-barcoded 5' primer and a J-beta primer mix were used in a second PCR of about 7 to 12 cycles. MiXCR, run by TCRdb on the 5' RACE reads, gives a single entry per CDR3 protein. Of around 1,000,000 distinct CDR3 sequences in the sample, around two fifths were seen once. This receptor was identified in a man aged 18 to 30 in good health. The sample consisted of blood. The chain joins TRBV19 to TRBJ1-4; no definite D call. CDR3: CASSIPSDGFKEKLFF. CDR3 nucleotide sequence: TGTGCCAGTAGTATCCCCTCGGACGGCTTCAAGGAAAAACTGTTTTTT.